The 16 T cell receptor beta chains below all came from one sample that was sequenced in a study of shared clonotypes between healthy human individuals. TCRdb's copy holds only in-frame clones and misses some; the assay was immunoSEQ multiplex PCR. This sample carries some 2,100,000 clones, about 93% of them seen once, and the ten largest clones take under 2%. CD45RO-negative cells were positively selected for CCR7, leaving out terminally differentiated effector memory CD45RA+ cells. The specimen sequenced was naive CD8+ T cells from PBMCs. These receptors were obtained from a man aged 18-30 years in good health. Some clones in this sample may be carry-over from other donors' samples.

The rearrangement uses TRBV6-6 and TRBJ2-7, with D tentatively TRBD1 or TRBD2 (5 bases each). CDR1 MNHNY and CDR2 SVGAGI come from the germline V gene (reference sequence). The CDR3 consists of 16 residues. V lost 5 bases and J lost 0, with 17 bases in between. CDR3 coding DNA: TGTGCCAGCAGTCCGGGGACGGACTCCAGCTCCTACGAGCAGTACTTC. Encoded protein: CASSPGTDSSSYEQYF.

In the case of this clone: Other DNA sequences in this sample translate to the same CDR3. V is TRBV5-6 and J is TRBJ2-1; 9 nucleotides align to TRBD2. The CDR3 totals 16 residues. Germline CDR1 and CDR2: SGHDT and YYEEEE. With 0 bases clipped from V and 1 base from J, the junction kept 2 bases outside the gene matches. CDR3 amino acids: CASSLALAGSYNEQFF. CDR3 DNA: TGTGCCAGCAGCTTGGCACTAGCGGGTTCCTACAATGAGCAGTTCTTC.

Points on this clone: This same CDR3 is encoded by further DNA sequences in the sample. The chain uses TRBV6-5 and TRBJ2-1; TRBD2 matches at 7 bases. The CDR3 loop spans 16 amino acids. Germline V gene sequence: CDR1 MNHEY, CDR2 SVGAGI. Trimming removed 0 bases from V and 2 bases from J; junction bases left unmatched: 4. The CDR3 here is CASSYSAGETYNEQFF. The CDR3, as DNA: TGTGCCAGCAGTTACTCCGCGGGAGAAACCTACAATGAGCAGTTCTTC.

This sequence joins TRBV29-1 and TRBJ1-2; no definite D call. Trimming took off 5 bases at V and 5 bases at J, with 9 bases between the two ends. This CDR3 has 11 amino acids. CDR1 is SQVTM and CDR2 is ANQGSEA in the germline V gene. The CDR3 here is CSVPVPYGYTF. CDR3 in DNA: TGCAGCGTTCCCGTCCCATATGGCTACACCTTC.

The rearrangement uses TRBV7-9 and TRBJ2-7; 8 bases align to TRBD1. V lost 5 bases, J lost 9 bases, and 6 bases stayed unmatched. CDR1 is SEHNR, CDR2 FQNEAQ, per germline (reference sequence). This CDR3 spans 12 amino acids. Here the CDR3 reads CASSQDRARQYF. CDR3 DNA: TGTGCCAGCAGCCAGGACAGGGCCAGGCAGTACTTC.

The chain employs TRBV4-1 and TRBJ2-7; D is tentatively TRBD1 or TRBD2 (5 bases each). The CDR3 has 14 amino acids. Trimming left V 4 bases short and J 0 bases short, with 10 bases between. Germline values: CDR1 MGHRA, CDR2 YSYEKL. The CDR3 nucleotides read TGCGCCAGCAGCCCTCGGGACGCCTCCTACGAGCAGTACTTC. Translated: CASSPRDASYEQYF.

This sequence joins TRBV9 and TRBJ2-3; 7 bases map to TRBD2. The CDR3 consists of 15 residues. CDR1 is SGDLS and CDR2 is YYNGEE in the germline V gene. The V gene end was trimmed by 0 bases and the J gene end by 3 bases; junction bases not matched to a gene: 4. The CDR3 reads CASSVGGSKTDTQYF. The DNA for the CDR3 is TGTGCCAGCAGCGTAGGCGGGAGTAAGACAGATACGCAGTATTTT.

This chain uses TRBV7-9 with TRBJ2-5; TRBD1 or TRBD2 may be the D gene (5 bases each). This CDR3 spans 16 amino acids. The V gene lost 4 bases and the J gene lost 3 bases, with 18 bases spanning the gap. Per germline, CDR1 SEHNR and CDR2 FQNEAQ (reference sequence). The CDR3 protein is CASSSLIGAAKETQYF. The CDR3 bases are TGTGCCAGCAGCTCCCTCATCGGGGCCGCGAAAGAGACCCAGTACTTC.

This chain links TRBV6-5 with TRBJ2-7; 10 nucleotides agree with TRBD1. V lost 4 bases and J lost 3; bases outside the gene matches: 9. The CDR3 extends over 16 amino acids. Germline-derived CDR1 and CDR2 are MNHEY and SVGAGI. The CDR3 coding sequence is TGTGCCAGCAGTTCCCTACCTGGGGACAGGGGCTACGAGCAGTACTTC. This gives the protein CASSSLPGDRGYEQYF.

The chain is built from TRBV10-3 and TRBJ1-2; tentative D call: TRBD1 (5 bases). The V end lost 5 bases, the J end lost 2 bases, and 12 bases lay between the germline ends. The CDR3 is made up of 14 amino acids. CDR1 is ENHRY, CDR2 SYGVKD, per germline. The CDR3 coding sequence is TGTGCCATCAGTTCAGGGCGTGTGAACTATGGCTACACCTTC. Its protein is CAISSGRVNYGYTF.

CDR3 in amino acids: CASSLQSTGELFF. CDR3 nucleotide sequence: TGTGCCAGCAGCTTACAGAGCACCGGGGAGCTGTTTTTT. The gene calls are TRBV5-4 and TRBJ2-2; D remains unclear. The CDR3 consists of 13 residues. V lost 2 bases to trimming and J lost 4 bases, with 6 bases between them. The V gene's germline CDR1 is SGHNT and CDR2 YYREEE (reference sequence).

The chain has TRBV6-4 and TRBJ2-1; 9 nucleotides align to TRBD1. With V trimmed by 8 bases and J by 7 bases, 12 bases remained unmatched. The CDR3 is made up of 15 amino acids. The germline CDR1 and CDR2 sequences are MRHNA and SNTAGT. The CDR3 region has the DNA TGTGCCAGCCCTGCGGGACAGGGTGAAGGGAATGAGCAGTTCTTC. Protein sequence: CASPAGQGEGNEQFF.

The CDR3, as DNA: TGTGCCAGCAGTGAATGGAAGACGGGAGGGCAGCATTTT. Translated, it gives CASSEWKTGGQHF. The rearrangement links TRBV6-1 to TRBJ1-5; D is unclear. The CDR3 totals 13 residues. The germline V gene encodes CDR1 MNHNS and CDR2 SASEGT. Between the trimmed V and J ends, which lost 2 bases and 13 bases, there was a span of 15 bases.

This clone was counted once. This chain uses TRBV9 with TRBJ2-3, with D possibly TRBD1 on 5 matching bases. The V and J ends lost 0 bases and 2 bases respectively, with 7 bases between them. The CDR3 spans 14 residues. The germline gives CDR1 SGDLS, CDR2 YYNGEE. CDR3 sequence reads: CASSVEGDTDTQYF. CDR3 coding DNA: TGTGCCAGCAGCGTAGAAGGGGACACAGATACGCAGTATTTT.

This clone was counted once. The V gene is TRBV28, the J gene TRBJ1-4; no definite D call. Germline V lookup: CDR1 MDHEN, CDR2 SYDVKM. V lost 6 bases, J lost 8 bases, and 16 bases lay in between. The CDR3 has 14 residues. CDR3 sequence reads: CASSPVQSKEKLFF. Here the CDR3 DNA reads TGTGCCAGCAGCCCGGTTCAATCCAAGGAAAAACTGTTTTTT.

The chain is built from TRBV29-1 and TRBJ2-7, with D perhaps being TRBD1 or TRBD2 (5 bases each). Per the germline V gene, CDR1 is SQVTM and CDR2 is ANQGSEA. The CDR3 is 16 amino acids. The V gene lost 3 bases and the J gene lost 0 bases, with 18 bases spanning the gap. The DNA for the CDR3 is TGCAGCGTTGAGTCGACAGCCCCGAGGGGCTCCTACGAGCAGTACTTC. This codes for CSVESTAPRGSYEQYF.